The T cell receptor beta chain under discussion was sequenced for a study of cytomegalovirus exposure and HLA in healthy donors. This clone has just a few counts. No antigen is known for it. Broader study findings: A few CMV-associated chains were confirmed in vitro to be specific for CMV antigens.

Vbeta (60) and Jbeta (13) primers were used in the PCR. In the study's own analysis: Later, 65 million to 85 million unique TCR beta chains were counted in an analysis, and approximately 10 million of them were shared. Profiled with immunoSEQ multiplex PCR; TCRdb holds only in-frame clones, not every one. From that table come the V and J calls and clone size; the DNA was used to work out D and trimming. The table shows 65,000 to 95,000 clones, with 78% occurring only once. Sequenced: PBMCs. The receptor's source is a male donor in good health and CMV-seropositive.

The CDR3 nucleotides are TGTGCCAGCAGCATTCGGGGGGGGACAGGGTTCTCCTACGAGCAGTACTTC. It yields the protein CASSIRGGTGFSYEQYF. The chain employs TRBV11-2 and TRBJ2-7; TRBD1 is a possible D gene (9 bases). The germline V gene has CDR1 SGHAT and CDR2 FQNNGV. The CDR3 length is 17 residues. V lost 5 bases and J 0 bases, leaving 20 bases between the germline ends.